The 23 T cell receptor beta chains reported below all come from one sample, sequenced in a study of T cell changes during pregnancy in multiple sclerosis. Sequencing was performed with immunoSEQ multiplex PCR; in TCRdb, only in-frame clones are kept and a portion is missing. The sample records some 41,000 clones, 90% to 95% being singletons. The sequencing here drew on CD4+ T cells from peripheral blood mononuclear cells, taken in the third trimester of pregnancy. The source of these receptors is a female donor in good health, enrolled as a control in a pregnancy study.

The chain has TRBV5-5 and TRBJ1-2; tentative D call: TRBD1 (6 bases). Between the trimmed V and J ends, which lost 3 bases and 7 bases, there was a span of 19 bases. From germline, CDR1 is SGHKS and CDR2 YYEKEE (reference sequence). CDR3 size: 15 residues. The CDR3 nucleotides read TGTGCCAGCAGCTCACAGGGCCGATTGATGATTGGCTACACCTTC. This sequence encodes CASSSQGRLMIGYTF.

V is TRBV5-6 and J is TRBJ2-1; no reliable D call. Germline V gene data show CDR1 as SGHDT and CDR2 as YYEEEE. Trimming shortened V by 2 bases and J by 8 bases, and 14 bases separated the two germline ends. This CDR3 is 14 amino acids long. CDR3 region: CASSFLLNSDEQFF. The CDR3 DNA sequence: TGTGCCAGCAGCTTCCTCCTCAACTCCGATGAGCAGTTCTTC.

The chain links TRBV2 to TRBJ1-1; D is ambiguous. The V end lost 4 bases, the J end lost 1 base, and 13 bases lay between the germline ends. In germline, CDR1 is SNHLY, CDR2 FYNNEI. The CDR3 loop spans 15 amino acids. CDR3 sequence (DNA): TGTGCCAGCAGTGGACCTGGGCAGAAGAACACTGAAGCTTTCTTT. Translated: CASSGPGQKNTEAFF. Full variable domain (rest looked up from reference TRBV2 and TRBJ1-1): EPEVTQTPSHQVTQMGQEVILRCVPISNHLYFYWYRQILGQKVEFLVSFYNNEISEKSEIFDDQFSVERPDGSNFTLKIRSTKLEDSAMYFCASSGPGQKNTEAFFGQGTRLTVV.

The V call is TRBV27, the J call TRBJ2-1; 7 bases agree with TRBD2. The CDR3 extends over 15 amino acids. With 3 bases clipped from V and 4 bases from J, the junction kept 6 bases outside the gene matches. Per the germline V gene, CDR1 is MNHEY and CDR2 is SMNVEV (reference sequence). CDR3 loop: CASSLVGGWYNEQFF. For the CDR3, the DNA is TGTGCCAGCAGTTTGGTGGGAGGGTGGTACAATGAGCAGTTCTTC.

The rearrangement links TRBV7-3 to TRBJ2-1; D may be TRBD2 (6 bases). Trimming left V 5 bases short and J 3 bases short, with 11 bases between. Germline V gene lookup returns CDR1 SGHTA and CDR2 FQGTGA. CDR3 length: 14 residues. The CDR3 DNA follows: TGTGCCAGCAGCCGGGGAGGAGGCTACAATGAGCAGTTCTTC. This codes for CASSRGGGYNEQFF.

J is TRBJ2-1 and V is TRBV7-3, with TRBD2 identical over 8 bases. J was trimmed by 4 bases and V by 2 bases; bases with no gene match: 4. Germline V gives CDR1 SGHTA, CDR2 FQGTGA. This CDR3 region has 15 residues. CDR3 DNA sequence: TGTGCCAGCAGCTTACGGGGGGGCAATTACAATGAGCAGTTCTTC. This encodes CASSLRGGNYNEQFF.

The rearrangement joins TRBV18 to TRBJ2-5; 7 bases fit TRBD1. V dropped 3 bases and J dropped 7; count of bases not matched to a gene: 11. Per germline, CDR1 KGHSH and CDR2 LQKENI. The CDR3 runs to 15 residues. The CDR3 reads CASSPTRTGDGTQYF. Here the CDR3 DNA reads TGTGCCAGCTCACCTACCCGGACAGGCGACGGGACCCAGTACTTC.

The gene calls are TRBV7-8 and TRBJ1-6; no reliable D call. The germline CDR1 and CDR2 sequences are SGHVS and FQNEAQ. The CDR3 covers 15 residues. V dropped 2 bases and J dropped 6 bases, with 11 bases sitting between them. CDR3 sequence: CASSLMRPANSPLHF. CDR3 DNA: TGTGCCAGCAGCTTAATGAGGCCAGCTAATTCACCCCTCCACTTT.

The chain employs TRBV6-1 and TRBJ2-3; 10 nucleotides align to TRBD2. Losses at the gene ends were 4 bases for V and 4 bases for J; bases not matched to a gene: 5. The CDR3 has 15 amino acids. Germline values: CDR1 MNHNS, CDR2 SASEGT. DNA for the CDR3: TGTGCCAGCAGTGGTTTTCTAGCGGGAGCAGATACGCAGTATTTT. Its translation: CASSGFLAGADTQYF.

CDR3 sequence reads: CASSPMEGLGNEQFF. The CDR3 bases are TGTGCCAGCTCACCAATGGAGGGACTTGGCAATGAGCAGTTCTTC. The J gene is TRBJ2-1, the V gene TRBV18; tentatively, D is TRBD2 (6 bases). CDR1 and CDR2 from the germline V gene are KGHSH and LQKENI. Trimming removed 2 bases from V and 6 bases from J, with 14 bases in between. This CDR3 is built from 15 residues.

The rearrangement joins TRBV2 to TRBJ2-1; TRBD2 aligns across 8 bases. Unmatched junction bases numbered 4, after V lost 3 bases and J lost 3 bases. There are 15 residues in the CDR3. Germline V gene lookup returns CDR1 SNHLY and CDR2 FYNNEI. In DNA, the CDR3 is TGTGCCAGCAGTGACGAGCGGGGGCTCTACAATGAGCAGTTCTTC. Protein: CASSDERGLYNEQFF.

Comments on this clone: Germline is not matched at one junction end, which may reflect a read error. Other nucleotide sequences in the sample specify the same CDR3. The chain combines TRBV4-2 with TRBJ1-4, with D tentatively TRBD1 (6 bases). The CDR3 covers 19 residues. Germline CDR1 is LGHNA and CDR2 is YNFKEQ. The CDR3, as DNA: TGTGCCAGCAGCCAAGAAGGATGGGACACTAGCGCAACTAATGAAAAGCTGTTTTTT. This codes for CASSQEGWDTSATNEKLFF.

The chain couples TRBV4-3 to TRBJ1-3, with D possibly TRBD1 on 5 matching bases. The germline V gene has CDR1 LGHNA and CDR2 YSLEER. Deletions cut 0 bases from V and 3 bases from J, with 12 bases between. The CDR3 totals 16 residues. CDR3: CASSQDAGTNGNTIYF. As DNA, the CDR3 is TGCGCCAGCAGCCAAGACGCGGGGACGAATGGAAACACCATATATTTT.

The chain recombines TRBV19 with TRBJ2-1; a possible D gene is TRBD2 (6 bases). Germline lookup yields CDR1 LNHDA and CDR2 SQIVND (reference sequence). The CDR3 runs to 17 residues. Between the trimmed V and J ends, which lost 1 base and 4 bases, there was a span of 17 bases. CDR3: CASSIVVAGRGYNEQFF. The CDR3 nucleotides are TGTGCCAGTAGTATAGTAGTTGCGGGGAGAGGGTACAATGAGCAGTTCTTC.

The V gene is TRBV23-1, the J gene TRBJ1-5; D remains ambiguous. TRBV23-1 is sorted into the ORF group, with uncertain function. CDR3 length: 16 amino acids. Trimming left V 4 bases short and J 0 bases short, with 13 bases between. This CDR3 reads CASSPWFTVSNQPQHF. The CDR3 nucleotides read TGCGCCAGCAGTCCCTGGTTTACGGTTAGCAATCAGCCCCAGCATTTT.

This chain links TRBV28 with TRBJ2-3, with D perhaps TRBD1 (5 bases). This CDR3 comprises 13 residues. With 2 bases removed from V and 4 bases from J, the gap between germline ends came to 7 bases. Germline V CDR1 and CDR2: MDHEN, SYDVKM. The CDR3, as DNA: TGTGCCAGCAGTTTAGGGGCATCAGATACGCAGTATTTT. It specifies CASSLGASDTQYF.

The chain employs TRBV28 and TRBJ1-2, with 10 bases fitting TRBD1. The CDR3 runs to 15 residues. Germline V gives CDR1 MDHEN, CDR2 SYDVKM. V dropped 2 bases and J dropped 4; count of bases not matched to a gene: 4. CDR3 protein: CASSLGTGDVYGYTF. As DNA, the CDR3 is TGTGCCAGCAGTTTAGGGACAGGGGACGTCTATGGCTACACCTTC.

The CDR3 sequence: CASSGDISGNTIYF. In DNA form, the CDR3 reads TGTGCCAGCTCTGGTGACATCTCTGGAAACACCATATATTTT. The chain couples TRBV18 to TRBJ1-3; D call uncertain. This CDR3 is built from 14 residues. The germline V gene encodes CDR1 KGHSH and CDR2 LQKENI. V was trimmed by 6 bases and J by 0 bases, leaving 9 bases between them.

This chain links TRBV6-5 with TRBJ1-2, with D tentatively TRBD1 (6 bases). The V gene's germline CDR1 is MNHEY and CDR2 SVGAGI. The CDR3 has 12 amino acids. Deletions cut 2 bases from V and 8 bases from J, with 9 bases between. The CDR3 region has the DNA TGTGCCAGCAGTTACACAGGGTACGGCTACACCTTC. Translating it yields CASSYTGYGYTF.

The chain uses TRBV9 and TRBJ1-4; 7 bases match TRBD1. V was clipped by 3 bases and J by 14 bases; unmatched bases: 7. Germline V lookup: CDR1 SGDLS, CDR2 YYNGEE. This CDR3 has 12 residues. The CDR3 nucleotides read TGTGCCAGCAGCGAGCGGACAGGAATTCTGTTTTTT. Translated, it gives CASSERTGILFF.

This sequence joins TRBV23-1 and TRBJ1-5, with 7 bases that match TRBD1. TRBV23-1 is an ORF, with its function uncertain. This CDR3 spans 16 amino acids. The junction had 4 bases not matched to a gene; V was cut back by 2 bases and J by 0 bases. CDR3 loop: CASSQTGQASNQPQHF. The CDR3 region has the DNA TGCGCCAGCAGTCAAACTGGACAGGCTAGCAATCAGCCCCAGCATTTT.

This clone turned up a few times. The V and J genes are TRBV27 and TRBJ2-7; 9 bases agree with TRBD2. This CDR3 is 15 amino acids long. V shed 10 bases and J 2 bases; nucleotides not matched to a gene: 12. Germline V CDR1 and CDR2: MNHEY, SMNVEV (reference sequence). CDR3 sequence: CATALKAGGPYEQYF. The CDR3 DNA sequence: TGTGCCACCGCCCTTAAGGCGGGAGGGCCCTACGAGCAGTACTTC.

The chain couples TRBV5-4 to TRBJ2-5; 8 nucleotides match TRBD2. This CDR3 is 15 amino acids long. Germline loops: CDR1 SGHNT, CDR2 YYREEE (reference sequence). V shed 5 bases and J 5 bases; nucleotides not matched to a gene: 11. CDR3 DNA: TGTGCCAGCAGTCCCGGCGGGGGGTATGGGGAGACCCAGTACTTC. It translates to CASSPGGGYGETQYF. Looking up the rest from reference TRBV5-4 and TRBJ2-5 gives the full variable domain: ETGVTQSPTHLIKTRGQQVTLRCSSQSGHNTVSWYQQALGQGPQFIFQYYREEENGRGNFPPRFSGLQFPNYSSELNVNALELDDSALYLCASSPGGGYGETQYFGPGTRLLVL.